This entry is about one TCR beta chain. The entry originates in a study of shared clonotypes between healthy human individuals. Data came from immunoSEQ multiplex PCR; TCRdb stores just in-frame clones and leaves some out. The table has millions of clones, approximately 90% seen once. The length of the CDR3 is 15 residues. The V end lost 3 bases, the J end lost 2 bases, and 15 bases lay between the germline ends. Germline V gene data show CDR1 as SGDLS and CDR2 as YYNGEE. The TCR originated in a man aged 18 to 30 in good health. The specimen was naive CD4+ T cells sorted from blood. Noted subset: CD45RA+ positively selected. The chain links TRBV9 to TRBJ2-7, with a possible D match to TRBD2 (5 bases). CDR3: CASSAEGGRTYEQYF. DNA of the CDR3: TGTGCCAGCAGCGCCGAGGGCGGGCGCACCTACGAGCAGTACTTC.